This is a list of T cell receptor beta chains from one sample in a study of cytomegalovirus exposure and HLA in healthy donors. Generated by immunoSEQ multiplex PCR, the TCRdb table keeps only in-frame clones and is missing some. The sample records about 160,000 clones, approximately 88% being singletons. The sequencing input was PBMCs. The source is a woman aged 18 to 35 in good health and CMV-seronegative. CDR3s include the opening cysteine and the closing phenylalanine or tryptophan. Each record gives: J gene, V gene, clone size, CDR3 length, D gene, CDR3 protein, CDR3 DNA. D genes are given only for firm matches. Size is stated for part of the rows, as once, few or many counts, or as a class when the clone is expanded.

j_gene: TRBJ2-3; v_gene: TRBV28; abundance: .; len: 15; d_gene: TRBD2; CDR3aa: CASSSLGGGTDTQYF; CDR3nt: TGTGCCAGCAGTTCCCTCGGGGGAGGGACAGATACGCAGTATTTT
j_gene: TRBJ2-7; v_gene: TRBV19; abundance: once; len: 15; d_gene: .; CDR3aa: CASSIGARRSYEQYF; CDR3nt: TGTGCCAGTAGTATAGGTGCCCGCAGGTCCTACGAGCAGTACTTC
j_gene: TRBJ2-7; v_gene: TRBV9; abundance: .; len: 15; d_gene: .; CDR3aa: CASSVAQGRGYEQYF; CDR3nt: TGTGCCAGCAGCGTTGCCCAGGGGAGGGGCTACGAGCAGTACTTC
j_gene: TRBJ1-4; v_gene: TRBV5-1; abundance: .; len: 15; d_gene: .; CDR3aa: CASSLSGRRDEKLFF; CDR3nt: TGCGCCAGCAGCTTGAGCGGGCGGCGGGACGAAAAACTGTTTTTT
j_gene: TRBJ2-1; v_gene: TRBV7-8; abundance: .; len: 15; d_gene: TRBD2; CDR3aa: CASSLVVGLAGGQFF; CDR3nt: TGTGCCAGCAGCTTAGTAGTGGGACTAGCGGGGGGCCAGTTCTTC
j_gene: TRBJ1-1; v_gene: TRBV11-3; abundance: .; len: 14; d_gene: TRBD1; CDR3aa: CASSGQGAGTEAFF; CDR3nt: TGTGCCAGCAGCGGACAGGGGGCGGGAACTGAAGCTTTCTTT
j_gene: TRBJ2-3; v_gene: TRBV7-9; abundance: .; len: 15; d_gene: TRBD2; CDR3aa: CASSFVGGSTDTQYF; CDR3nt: TGTGCCAGCAGCTTTGTCGGGGGGAGCACAGATACGCAGTATTTT
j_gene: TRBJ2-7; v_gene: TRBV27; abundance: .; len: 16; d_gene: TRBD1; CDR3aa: CASRLRVDRGSYEQYF; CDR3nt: TGTGCCAGCAGGTTAAGGGTGGACAGGGGTTCCTACGAGCAGTACTTC
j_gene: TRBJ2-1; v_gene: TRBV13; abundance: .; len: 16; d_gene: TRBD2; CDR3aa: CASSLGAGRAYNEQFF; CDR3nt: TGTGCCAGCAGCTTAGGGGCGGGGAGGGCCTACAATGAGCAGTTCTTC
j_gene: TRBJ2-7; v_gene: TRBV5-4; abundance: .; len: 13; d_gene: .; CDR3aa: CASSSPTGYEQYF; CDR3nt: TGTGCCAGCAGCTCACCTACTGGCTACGAGCAGTACTTC
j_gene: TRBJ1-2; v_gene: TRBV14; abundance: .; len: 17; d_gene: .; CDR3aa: CASRPLQPSQQHYGYTF; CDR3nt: TGTGCCAGCAGACCCTTACAGCCGTCCCAGCAGCACTATGGCTACACCTTC
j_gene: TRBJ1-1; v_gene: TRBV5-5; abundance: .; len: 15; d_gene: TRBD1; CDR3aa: CASSFIDRENTEAFF; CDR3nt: TGTGCCAGCAGCTTTATCGACAGGGAAAACACTGAAGCTTTCTTT
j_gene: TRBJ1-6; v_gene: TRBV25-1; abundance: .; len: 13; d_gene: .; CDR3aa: CASSLPGSELIHF; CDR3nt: TGTGCCAGCAGTCTCCCCGGCAGCGAGTTGATCCACTTT
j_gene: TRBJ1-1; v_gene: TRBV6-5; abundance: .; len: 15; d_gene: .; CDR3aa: CASSYPGQTNTEAFF; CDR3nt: TGTGCCAGCAGTTATCCAGGACAGACGAACACTGAAGCTTTCTTT
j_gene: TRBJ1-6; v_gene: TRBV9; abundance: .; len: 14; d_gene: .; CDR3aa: CASSVYEGGGPLHF; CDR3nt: TGTGCCAGCAGCGTATACGAAGGCGGTGGGCCCCTCCACTTT
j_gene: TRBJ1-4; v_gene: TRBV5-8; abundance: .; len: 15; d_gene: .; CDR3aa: CASSLLQGFNEKLFF; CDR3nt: TGTGCCAGCAGCCTCTTACAGGGATTTAATGAAAAACTGTTTTTT
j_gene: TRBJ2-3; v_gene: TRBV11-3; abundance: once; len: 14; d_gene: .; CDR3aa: CASSLDVYTDTQYF; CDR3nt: TGTGCCAGCAGCTTAGATGTGTACACAGATACGCAGTATTTT
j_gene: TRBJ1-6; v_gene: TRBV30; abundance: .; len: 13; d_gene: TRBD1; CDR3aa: CAWSTGDNSPLHF; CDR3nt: TGTGCCTGGAGTACAGGGGATAATTCACCCCTCCACTTT
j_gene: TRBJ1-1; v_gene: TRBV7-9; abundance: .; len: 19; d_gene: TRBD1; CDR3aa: CASSLAGFRDSQYHPEAFF; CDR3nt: TGTGCCAGCAGCTTAGCTGGTTTCCGGGACAGCCAATACCATCCTGAAGCTTTCTTT
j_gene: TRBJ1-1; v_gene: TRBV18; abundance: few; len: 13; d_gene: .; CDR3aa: CASSIPRATEAFF; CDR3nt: TGTGCCAGCTCAATCCCCCGCGCCACTGAAGCTTTCTTT
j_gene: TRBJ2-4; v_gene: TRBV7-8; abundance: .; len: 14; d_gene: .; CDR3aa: CASSLGRRENIQYF; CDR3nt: TGTGCCAGCAGCTTAGGGAGGAGGGAAAACATTCAGTACTTC
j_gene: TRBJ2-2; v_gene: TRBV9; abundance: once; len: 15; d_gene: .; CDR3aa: CASSVRRANTGELFF; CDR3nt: TGTGCCAGCAGCGTGAGGAGAGCGAACACCGGGGAGCTGTTTTTT
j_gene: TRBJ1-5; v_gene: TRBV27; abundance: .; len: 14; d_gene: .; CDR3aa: CASSQRGFREPQHF; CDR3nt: TGTGCCAGCAGTCAGAGGGGGTTCAGGGAGCCCCAGCATTTT